The 16 T cell receptor beta chains reported below all come from one sample, sequenced in a study of Tregs in tolerant kidney transplant recipients. Generated by immunoSEQ multiplex PCR, the TCRdb table keeps only in-frame clones and is missing some. The sample has about 240,000 clones, approximately 84% seen once. Input material: CD4+ T cells from blood. These receptors originate from a human donor in good health.

This chain connects TRBV5-4 to TRBJ2-3; 14 bases agree with TRBD2. There are 17 residues in the CDR3. Looked up from germline, CDR1 is SGHNT and CDR2 is YYREEE (reference sequence). The V and J ends lost 3 bases and 7 bases, in that order; junction bases with no gene match: 10. CDR3: CASSSFTGTSGSYTQYF. CDR3 coding DNA: TGTGCCAGCAGCTCATTTACCGGGACTAGCGGGAGTTATACGCAGTATTTT.

This chain joins TRBV5-4 and TRBJ2-1; D is uncertain. Germline CDR1 reads SGHNT; CDR2 reads YYREEE (reference sequence). This CDR3 is built from 12 residues. V was trimmed by 0 bases and J by 14 bases, leaving 12 bases between them. Written as DNA, the CDR3 is TGTGCCAGCAGCTTGGACATCTCGGTAGAGTTCTTC. This translates into CASSLDISVEFF.

The V gene is TRBV9, the J gene TRBJ1-5; 7 positions agree with TRBD1. The germline gives CDR1 SGDLS, CDR2 YYNGEE. The V segment lost 3 bases and the J segment 1 base; nucleotides outside the gene matches: 10. The CDR3 length is 17 residues. In DNA form, the CDR3 reads TGTGCCAGCAGCGCCACAGGGGCTCCTGGGAGCAATCAGCCCCAGCATTTT. Translated, it gives CASSATGAPGSNQPQHF. The full variable domain, in which reference TRBV9 and TRBJ1-5 provide the parts outside the CDR3, is DSGVTQTPKHLITATGQRVTLRCSPRSGDLSVYWYQQSLDQGLQFLIQYYNGEERAKGNILERFSAQQFPDLHSELNLSSLELGDSALYFCASSATGAPGSNQPQHFGDGTRLSIL.

The chain is built from TRBV7-9 and TRBJ2-5; the D gene is possibly TRBD1 (6 bases). Per the germline V gene, CDR1 is SEHNR and CDR2 is FQNEAQ (reference sequence). CDR3 size: 14 residues. Between the trimmed V and J ends, which lost 5 bases and 1 base, there was a span of 11 bases. The CDR3 DNA is TGTGCCAGCAGCCACGGGACATTCCAAGAGACCCAGTACTTC. This encodes CASSHGTFQETQYF.

The chain recombines TRBV6-5 with TRBJ1-1; 7 bases line up with TRBD1. CDR1 MNHEY and CDR2 SVGAGI come from the germline V gene. The CDR3 has 13 amino acids. J was trimmed by 7 bases and V by 5 bases; bases with no gene match: 7. The CDR3 here is CASSAGTAFEAFF. DNA of the CDR3: TGTGCCAGCAGTGCCGGGACAGCTTTTGAAGCTTTCTTT.

The chain links TRBV30 to TRBJ2-7; D gene uncertain. Germline CDR1 is GTSNPN and CDR2 is SVGIG (reference sequence). V was pared by 0 bases and J by 1 base, with 1 base between. The length of the CDR3 is 11 residues. The CDR3: CAWSVSYEQYF. CDR3 DNA sequence: TGTGCCTGGAGTGTGTCCTACGAGCAGTACTTC. The whole variable domain, remainder taken from reference TRBV30 and TRBJ2-7, is SQTIHQWPATLVQPVGSPLSLECTVEGTSNPNLYWYRQAAGRGLQLLFYSVGIGQISSEVPQNLSASRPQDRQFILSSKKLLLSDSGFYLCAWSVSYEQYFGPGTRLTVT.

The chain is built from TRBV9 and TRBJ2-5; D gene unclear. The CDR3 is made up of 14 amino acids. CDR1 SGDLS and CDR2 YYNGEE come from the germline V gene. Trimming shortened V by 0 bases and J by 5 bases, and 11 bases separated the two germline ends. The CDR3 sequence is CASSVGELGETQYF. As DNA, the CDR3 is TGTGCCAGCAGCGTAGGCGAACTTGGGGAGACCCAGTACTTC.

The sample holds one count of this clone. The DNA for the CDR3 is TGTGCCAGCAGCCCCGGCGACAAGGTCACCTACGAGCAGTACTTC. Protein: CASSPGDKVTYEQYF. V usage is TRBV6-5 and J usage is TRBJ2-7; D uncertain. The CDR3 totals 15 residues. Germline CDR1 and CDR2: MNHEY and SVGAGI. Between the trimmed V and J ends, which lost 6 bases and 2 bases, there was a span of 17 bases.

The genes are TRBV5-1 and TRBJ1-1; D is perhaps TRBD1 (6 bases). The ends were cut back, 1 base at V and 1 base at J, with 8 bases in the middle. Germline values: CDR1 SGHRS, CDR2 YFSETQ. This CDR3 is 14 amino acids long. CDR3 sequence: CASSLPGQNTEAFF. CDR3 DNA sequence: TGCGCCAGCAGCTTGCCGGGACAGAACACTGAAGCTTTCTTT.

The chain recombines TRBV11-2 with TRBJ2-5, with TRBD2 matching 9 bases. The trim removed 0 bases at V and 5 bases at J, leaving 4 bases unmatched. The CDR3 consists of 15 residues. Germline lookup yields CDR1 SGHAT and CDR2 FQNNGV. The CDR3 DNA is TGTGCCAGCAGCTTAGAGCGGGGGGGCCTCGAGACCCAGTACTTC. Translated: CASSLERGGLETQYF.

The chain recombines TRBV29-1 with TRBJ2-7; 8 nucleotides align to TRBD1. V shed 7 bases and J 4 bases; nucleotides not matched to a gene: 3. The germline V gene has CDR1 SQVTM and CDR2 ANQGSEA. The CDR3 sequence is 11 residues long. Here the CDR3 DNA reads TGCAGCGCCGGACAGGGATACGAGCAGTACTTC. This encodes CSAGQGYEQYF.

This chain uses TRBV18 with TRBJ2-7; 8 bases are a match to TRBD1. The V gene end was trimmed by 0 bases and the J gene end by 3 bases; junction bases not matched to a gene: 4. Per the germline V gene, CDR1 is KGHSH and CDR2 is LQKENI. The CDR3 loop spans 15 amino acids. This CDR3 is CASSPPGQDIYEQYF. The CDR3, as DNA: TGTGCCAGCTCACCACCGGGACAGGATATCTACGAGCAGTACTTC.

The chain recombines TRBV5-1 with TRBJ2-7, with TRBD2 identical over 7 bases. V lost 0 bases to trimming and J lost 4 bases; unmatched junction nucleotides: 10. The CDR3 consists of 16 residues. Germline loops: CDR1 SGHRS, CDR2 YFSETQ. CDR3 nucleotide sequence: TGCGCCAGCAGCTTGGGGTTCGGGGACGGGAGGTACGAGCAGTACTTC. Translated, it gives CASSLGFGDGRYEQYF.

The V call is TRBV6-1, the J call TRBJ1-3; a weak D match, TRBD1 (5 bases). Per germline, CDR1 MNHNS and CDR2 SASEGT. The CDR3 spans 12 residues. The CDR3 reads CAGASGGNTIYF. The CDR3 region has the DNA TGTGCAGGGGCCTCGGGGGGAAACACCATATATTTT.

The chain combines TRBV5-1 with TRBJ1-2, with D perhaps matching TRBD1 (5 bases). The V gene lost 1 base and the J gene lost 7 bases, with 17 bases spanning the gap. This CDR3 contains 15 residues. Germline CDR1 and CDR2: SGHRS and YFSETQ. CDR3 sequence: CASSLTGPTGLGYTF. CDR3 nucleotides: TGCGCCAGCAGCTTGACGGGGCCGACGGGGCTTGGCTACACCTTC.

The rearrangement joins TRBV11-3 to TRBJ2-1, with 7 bases aligning to TRBD2. The V segment lost 1 base and the J segment 9 bases; nucleotides outside the gene matches: 9. This CDR3 spans 15 amino acids. Germline V gene data show CDR1 as SGHNT and CDR2 as YENEEA. CDR3 protein: CASSLGGPGGGEQFF. In DNA, the CDR3 is TGTGCCAGCAGCTTAGGTGGTCCGGGAGGAGGTGAGCAGTTCTTC.